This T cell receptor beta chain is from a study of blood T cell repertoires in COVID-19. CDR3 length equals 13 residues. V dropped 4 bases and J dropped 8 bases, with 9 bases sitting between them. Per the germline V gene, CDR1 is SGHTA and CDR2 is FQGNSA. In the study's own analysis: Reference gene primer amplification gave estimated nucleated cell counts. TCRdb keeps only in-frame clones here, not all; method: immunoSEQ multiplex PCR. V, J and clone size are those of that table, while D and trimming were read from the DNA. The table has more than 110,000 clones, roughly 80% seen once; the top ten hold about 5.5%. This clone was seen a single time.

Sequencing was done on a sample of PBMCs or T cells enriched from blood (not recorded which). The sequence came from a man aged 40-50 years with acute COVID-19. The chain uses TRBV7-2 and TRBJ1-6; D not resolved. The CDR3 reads CASSSLRDSPLHF. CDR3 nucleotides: TGTGCCAGCAGCTCCCTCCGGGATTCACCCCTCCACTTT.